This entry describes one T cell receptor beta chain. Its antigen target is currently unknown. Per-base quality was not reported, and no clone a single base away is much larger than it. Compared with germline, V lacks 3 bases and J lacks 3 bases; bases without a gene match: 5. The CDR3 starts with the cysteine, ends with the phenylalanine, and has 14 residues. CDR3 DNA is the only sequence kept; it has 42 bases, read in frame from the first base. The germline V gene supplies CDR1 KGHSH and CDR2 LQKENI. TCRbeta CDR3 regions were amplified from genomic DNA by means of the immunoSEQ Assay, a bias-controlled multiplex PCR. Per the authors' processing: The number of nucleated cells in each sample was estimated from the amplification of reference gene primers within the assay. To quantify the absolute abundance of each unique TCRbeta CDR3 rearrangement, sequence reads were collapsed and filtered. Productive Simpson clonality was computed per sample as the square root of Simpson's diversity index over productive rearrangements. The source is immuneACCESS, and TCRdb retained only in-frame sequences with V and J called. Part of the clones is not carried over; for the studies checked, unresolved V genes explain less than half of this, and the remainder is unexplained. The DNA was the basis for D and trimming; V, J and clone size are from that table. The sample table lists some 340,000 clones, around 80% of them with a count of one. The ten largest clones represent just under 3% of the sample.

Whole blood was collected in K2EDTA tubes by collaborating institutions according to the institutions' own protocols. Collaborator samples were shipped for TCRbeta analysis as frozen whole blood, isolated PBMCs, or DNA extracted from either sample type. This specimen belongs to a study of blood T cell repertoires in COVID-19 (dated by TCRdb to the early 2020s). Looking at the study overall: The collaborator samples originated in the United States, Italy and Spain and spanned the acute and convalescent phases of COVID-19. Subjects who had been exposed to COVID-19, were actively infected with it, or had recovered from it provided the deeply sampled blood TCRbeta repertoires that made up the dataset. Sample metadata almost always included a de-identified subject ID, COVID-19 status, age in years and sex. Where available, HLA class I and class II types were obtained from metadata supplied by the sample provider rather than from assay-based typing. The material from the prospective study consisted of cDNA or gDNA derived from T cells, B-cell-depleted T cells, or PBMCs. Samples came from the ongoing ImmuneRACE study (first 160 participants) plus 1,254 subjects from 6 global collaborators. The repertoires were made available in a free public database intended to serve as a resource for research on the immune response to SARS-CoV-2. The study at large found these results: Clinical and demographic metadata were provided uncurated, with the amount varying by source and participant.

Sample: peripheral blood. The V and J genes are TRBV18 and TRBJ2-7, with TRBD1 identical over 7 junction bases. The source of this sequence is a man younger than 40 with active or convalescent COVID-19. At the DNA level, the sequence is TGTGCCAGCTCACCGACAGGGAAGGGCTACGAGCAGTACTTC. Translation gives CASSPTGKGYEQYF.